The sequence of this T cell receptor beta chain was determined in a study of shared clonotypes between healthy human individuals. Whole-study results and caveats: Shared clonotypes across all four donors exceeded non-shared ones in generation probability. Sharing across several donors was seen in 4% to 5% of naive CD4 clonotypes.

Sequencing used immunoSEQ multiplex PCR; TCRdb keeps in-frame clones, though not all of them. The sample lists about 680,000 clones; around 74% were seen once. J gave up 8 bases and V 5 bases, and 10 bases lay outside the gene matches. The germline V gene has CDR1 SGHTA and CDR2 FQGNSA. CDR3 length equals 14 residues. This clone occurred a few times. As yet, its antigen is unknown. The V gene is TRBV7-2, the J gene TRBJ1-1; the match to TRBD1 covers 8 bases. The origin of this receptor is a woman in her twenties or thirties in good health. The sample was memory CD4+ T cells sorted from blood. The subset is: CD45RA-negative fraction. The CDR3 bases are TGTGCCAGCAGCCAAAGACAGGGGAGAAACGAAGCTTTCTTT. It encodes CASSQRQGRNEAFF.